The present entry profiles one TCR beta chain with its context. Its antigen remains unidentified. This sample is drawn from a study of T cell responses to AZD1222 COVID-19 vaccine. About the study: Combined were second doses at about 4 or about 12 weeks. Study results and limitations: Of the AZD1222 recipients, only six were seropositive at baseline. Researchers took repertoire samples only after the peak T cell response had come. Among vaccine-associated CD4 TCRs, coverage spanned spike, with dominance at 160-218 and 743-854.

From germline, CDR1 is SGDLS and CDR2 YYNGEE. Trimming removed 4 bases at V and 0 bases at J, with 13 bases between. The CDR3 length is 15 residues. Sequencing was performed with immunoSEQ multiplex PCR; in TCRdb, only in-frame clones are kept and a portion is missing. The table shows about 150,000 clones, with roughly 94% occurring only once. The sequence came from an adult in good health. V is TRBV9 and J is TRBJ1-2; D gene uncertain. The input for sequencing was peripheral blood, taken on day 0 of AZD1222 vaccination. The CDR3 sequence is CASSPRLSTNYGYTF. CDR3 DNA: TGTGCCAGCAGCCCCCGACTGAGCACTAACTATGGCTACACCTTC. Drawing the rest from reference TRBV9 and TRBJ1-2, the complete variable domain is DSGVTQTPKHLITATGQRVTLRCSPRSGDLSVYWYQQSLDQGLQFLIQYYNGEERAKGNILERFSAQQFPDLHSELNLSSLELGDSALYFCASSPRLSTNYGYTFGSGTRLTVV.